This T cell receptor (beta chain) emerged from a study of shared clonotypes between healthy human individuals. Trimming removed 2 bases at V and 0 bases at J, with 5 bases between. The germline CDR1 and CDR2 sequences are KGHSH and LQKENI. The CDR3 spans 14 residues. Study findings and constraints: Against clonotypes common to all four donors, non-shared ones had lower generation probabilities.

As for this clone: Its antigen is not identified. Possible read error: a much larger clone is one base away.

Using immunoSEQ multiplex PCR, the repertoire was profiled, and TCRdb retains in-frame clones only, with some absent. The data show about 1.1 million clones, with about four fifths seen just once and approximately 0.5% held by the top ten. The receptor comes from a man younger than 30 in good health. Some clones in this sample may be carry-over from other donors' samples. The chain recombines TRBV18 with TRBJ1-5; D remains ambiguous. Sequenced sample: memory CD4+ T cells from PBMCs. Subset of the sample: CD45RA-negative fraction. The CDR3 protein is CASSPGDSNQPQHF. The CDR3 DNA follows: TGTGCCAGCTCACCAGGGGATAGCAATCAGCCCCAGCATTTT.